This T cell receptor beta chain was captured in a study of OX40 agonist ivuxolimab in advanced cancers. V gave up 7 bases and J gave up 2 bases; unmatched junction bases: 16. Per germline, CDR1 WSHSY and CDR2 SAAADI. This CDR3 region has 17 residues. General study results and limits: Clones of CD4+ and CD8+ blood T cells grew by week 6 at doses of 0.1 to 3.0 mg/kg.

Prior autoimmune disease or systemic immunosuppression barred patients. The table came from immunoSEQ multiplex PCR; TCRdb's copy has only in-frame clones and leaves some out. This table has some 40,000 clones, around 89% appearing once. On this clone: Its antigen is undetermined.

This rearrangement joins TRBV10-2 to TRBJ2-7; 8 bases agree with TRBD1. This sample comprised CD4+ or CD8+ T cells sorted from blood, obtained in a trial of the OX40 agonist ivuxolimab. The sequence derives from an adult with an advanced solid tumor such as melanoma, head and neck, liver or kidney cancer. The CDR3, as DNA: TGCGCCAGCAAAAGCTCAAAGCCAGGGGGCAAGACCTACGAGCAGTACTTC. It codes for CASKSSKPGGKTYEQYF.